The table lists the clone carrying this T cell receptor beta chain with many counts. The antigen is undetermined. TCRdb reanalysed the 5' RACE reads using MiXCR and keeps one entry per CDR3 protein. This table holds about 89,000 distinct CDR3 sequences, under 30% found once. This CDR3 is 16 amino acids long. V lost 5 bases and J lost 10; bases outside the gene matches: 11. The source of the sample is a study of CD8 T cells in ankylosing spondylitis. Study results and caveats: Earlier literature documents some of the motif variants in reactive arthritis synovial fluid and blood.

The chain employs TRBV12-3 or TRBV12-4 and TRBJ2-1; 13 bases are a match to TRBD2. The sequenced sample consisted of blood, either unsorted or a sorted T cell fraction (not recorded which). The clonotype originates from a male donor with ankylosing spondylitis or in good health (not recorded which). CDR3 sequence (DNA): TGTGCCAGCAGTACGTCCGGGACTAGCGGGAACGGCGAGCAGTTCTTC. Protein product: CASSTSGTSGNGEQFF.